Each of the 11 T cell receptor beta chains below was sequenced from the same sample in a study of blood T cell repertoires in COVID-19. Repertoires were generated with immunoSEQ multiplex PCR, while TCRdb's copy carries only in-frame clones and drops some. The sample consists of around 45,000 clones, roughly nine tenths of them appearing once. Material for sequencing was peripheral blood. All receptors come from a human donor in a cohort sampled during active COVID-19.

The rearrangement uses TRBV5-4 and TRBJ1-2; D is unresolved. The CDR3 extends over 14 amino acids. The V gene's germline CDR1 is SGHNT and CDR2 YYREEE (reference sequence). Trimming cost V 0 bases and J 4 bases, with 10 bases left between them. CDR3 in DNA: TGTGCCAGCAGCTTGGCCTCCACCGGCTATGGCTACACCTTC. It translates to CASSLASTGYGYTF.

V and J are TRBV7-2 and TRBJ1-3, with D uncertain. CDR3 length: 16 amino acids. The V gene's germline CDR1 is SGHTA and CDR2 FQGNSA. V was trimmed by 3 bases and J by 3 bases, leaving 15 bases between them. CDR3 nucleotide sequence: TGTGCCAGCAGCTTTTCCGGGGTCGTGGGTGGAAACACCATATATTTT. This codes for CASSFSGVVGGNTIYF.

In its sample, this clone ranks as medium-sized. The chain couples TRBV19 to TRBJ2-3, with TRBD2 matching 7 bases. The CDR3 length is 14 residues. With V trimmed by 5 bases and J by 4 bases, 6 bases remained unmatched. Germline V gene sequence: CDR1 LNHDA, CDR2 SQIVND (reference sequence). DNA for the CDR3: TGTGCCAGTAGTTTTGGCGGGGGTGCAGATACGCAGTATTTT. Translation: CASSFGGGADTQYF.

V and J are TRBV3-1 (or the pseudogene TRBV3-2) and TRBJ2-5; TRBD1 is a possible D gene (7 bases). Trimming took off 1 base at V and 5 bases at J, with 17 bases between the two ends. The CDR3 totals 16 residues. Germline V CDR1 and CDR2: LGHDT, YNNKEL (reference sequence). In DNA, the CDR3 is TGTGCCAGCAGCCAAGGGGGGGCACAGGGGAGGGAGACCCAGTACTTC. This gives the protein CASSQGGAQGRETQYF.

The chain links TRBV5-5 to TRBJ1-5, with 8 positions matching TRBD1. Germline V gives CDR1 SGHKS, CDR2 YYEKEE (reference sequence). The CDR3 consists of 14 residues. The ends lost 4 bases at V and 4 bases at J; junction bases unmatched: 4. The CDR3 here is CASSPGTGNQPQHF. The CDR3 DNA reads as TGTGCCAGCAGCCCCGGGACAGGTAATCAGCCCCAGCATTTT.

The chain carries TRBV3-1 (or the pseudogene TRBV3-2) and TRBJ2-2; D is possibly TRBD2 (5 bases). The CDR3 spans 14 residues. Germline V lookup: CDR1 LGHDT, CDR2 YNNKEL (reference sequence). V was pared by 1 base and J by 6 bases, with 9 bases between. In DNA form, the CDR3 reads TGTGCCAGCAGCCAAGTTCGGGGATCCGGGGAGCTGTTTTTT. This encodes CASSQVRGSGELFF.

The V and J genes are TRBV6-4 and TRBJ2-2; no clear D. The CDR3 runs 13 residues. V lost 5 bases and J 4 bases, leaving 8 bases between the germline ends. Per the germline V gene, CDR1 is MRHNA and CDR2 is SNTAGT. The CDR3 nucleotides are TGTGCCAGCAGTACTATGGGCACCGGGGAGCTGTTTTTT. Translating gives CASSTMGTGELFF.

The chain uses TRBV9 and TRBJ1-5; tentative D call: TRBD1 (6 bases). The germline V gene encodes CDR1 SGDLS and CDR2 YYNGEE. V lost 7 bases, J lost 7 bases, and 12 bases lay in between. The CDR3 runs to 12 residues. This chain's CDR3 is CASGPGDQPQHF. DNA for the CDR3: TGTGCCAGCGGTCCAGGGGACCAGCCCCAGCATTTT.

The V gene is TRBV9, the J gene TRBJ1-1, with unresolved D. Germline CDR1 and CDR2: SGDLS and YYNGEE. Trimming cost V 4 bases and J 3 bases, with 16 bases left between them. The CDR3 loop spans 15 amino acids. The CDR3 protein is CASSPWGGKDTEAFF. The CDR3 coding sequence is TGTGCCAGCAGCCCTTGGGGAGGGAAGGACACTGAAGCTTTCTTT.

The chain joins TRBV20-1 to TRBJ2-3, with 8 bases fitting TRBD2. There are 14 residues in the CDR3. V gave up 3 bases and J gave up 8 bases; unmatched junction bases: 10. Germline-derived CDR1 and CDR2 are DFQATT and SNEGSKA (reference sequence). The CDR3 spells CSASPGLAPGTQYF. In DNA, the CDR3 is TGCAGTGCTAGTCCCGGACTAGCACCCGGTACGCAGTATTTT.

The chain joins TRBV7-6 to TRBJ1-1, with D possibly matching TRBD1 (6 bases). Germline V gives CDR1 SGHVS, CDR2 FNYEAQ. V was cut by 6 bases and J by 7 bases, with 15 bases left in between. The CDR3 covers 13 residues. CDR3 nucleotide sequence: TGTGCCAGCAGATCATATTCAGGGGTTGAAGCTTTCTTT. Translating it yields CASRSYSGVEAFF.